This T cell receptor (beta chain) was captured in a study of control samples from healthy donors and cancer patients. Trimming left V 6 bases short and J 4 bases short, with 13 bases between. CDR3 length equals 14 residues. CDR1 is MNHEY and CDR2 is SMNVEV in the germline V gene (reference sequence). TCRdb keeps only in-frame clones here, not all; method: immunoSEQ multiplex PCR. The sample includes 110,000 or so clones, around four fifths of them seen just once. This receptor was obtained from a woman in her 50s in good health. The chain combines TRBV27 with TRBJ1-3; D remains unclear. What was sequenced was blood. CDR3 protein: CASSLLFGGNTIYF. CDR3 bases: TGTGCCAGCAGCCTCCTATTCGGCGGAAACACCATATATTTT.